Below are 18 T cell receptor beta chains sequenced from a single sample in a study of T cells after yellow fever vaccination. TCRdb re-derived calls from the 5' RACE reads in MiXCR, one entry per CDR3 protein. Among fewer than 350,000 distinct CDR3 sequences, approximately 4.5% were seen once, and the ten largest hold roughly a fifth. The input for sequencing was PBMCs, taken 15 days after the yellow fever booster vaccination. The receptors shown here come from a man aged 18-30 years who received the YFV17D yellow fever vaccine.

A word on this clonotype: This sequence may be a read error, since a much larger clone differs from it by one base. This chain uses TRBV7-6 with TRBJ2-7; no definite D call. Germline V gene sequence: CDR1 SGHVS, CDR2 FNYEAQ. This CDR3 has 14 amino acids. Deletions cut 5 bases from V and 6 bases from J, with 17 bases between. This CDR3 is CASSIRTGNSEQYF. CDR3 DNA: TGTGCCAGCAGCATACGTACTGGTAACTCCGAGCAGTACTTC.

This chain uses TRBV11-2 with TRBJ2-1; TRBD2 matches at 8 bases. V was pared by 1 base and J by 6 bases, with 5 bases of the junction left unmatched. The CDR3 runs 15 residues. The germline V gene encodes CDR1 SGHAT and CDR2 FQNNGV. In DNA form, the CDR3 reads TGTGCCAGCAGCTTAGGGGGACTAGTAGTCAATGAGCAGTTCTTC. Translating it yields CASSLGGLVVNEQFF.

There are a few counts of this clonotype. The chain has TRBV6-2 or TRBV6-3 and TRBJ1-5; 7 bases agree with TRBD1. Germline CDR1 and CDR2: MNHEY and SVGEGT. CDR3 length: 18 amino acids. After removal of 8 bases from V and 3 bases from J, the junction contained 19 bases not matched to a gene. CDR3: CASQRGQNYPRNNQPQHF. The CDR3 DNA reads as TGTGCCAGCCAAAGGGGGCAGAACTACCCTCGAAACAATCAGCCCCAGCATTTT.

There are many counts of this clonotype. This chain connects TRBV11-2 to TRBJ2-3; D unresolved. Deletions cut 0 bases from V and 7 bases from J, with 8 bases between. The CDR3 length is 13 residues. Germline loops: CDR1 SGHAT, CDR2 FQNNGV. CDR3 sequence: CASSLDLANTQYF. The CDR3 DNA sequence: TGTGCCAGCAGCTTAGATCTCGCCAATACGCAGTATTTT.

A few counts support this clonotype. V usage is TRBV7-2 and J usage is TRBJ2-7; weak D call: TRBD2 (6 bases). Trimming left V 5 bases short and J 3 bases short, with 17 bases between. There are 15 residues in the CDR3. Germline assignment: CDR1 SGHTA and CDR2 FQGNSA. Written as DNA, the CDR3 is TGTGCCAGCAGCCCCGAGGGAGGTAGTGGCTACGAGCAGTACTTC. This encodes CASSPEGGSGYEQYF. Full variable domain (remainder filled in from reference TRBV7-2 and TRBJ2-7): GAGVSQSPSNKVTEKGKDVELRCDPISGHTALYWYRQSLGQGLEFLIYFQGNSAPDKSGLPSDRFSAERTGGSVSTLTIQRTQQEDSAVYLCASSPEGGSGYEQYFGPGTRLTVT.

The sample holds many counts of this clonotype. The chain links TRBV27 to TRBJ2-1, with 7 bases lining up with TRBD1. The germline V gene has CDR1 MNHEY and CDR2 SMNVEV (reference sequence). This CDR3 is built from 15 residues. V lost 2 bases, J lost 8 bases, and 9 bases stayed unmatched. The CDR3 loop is CASSLRGQLIHEQFF. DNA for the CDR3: TGTGCCAGCAGTTTACGGGGACAGCTCATCCATGAGCAGTTCTTC.

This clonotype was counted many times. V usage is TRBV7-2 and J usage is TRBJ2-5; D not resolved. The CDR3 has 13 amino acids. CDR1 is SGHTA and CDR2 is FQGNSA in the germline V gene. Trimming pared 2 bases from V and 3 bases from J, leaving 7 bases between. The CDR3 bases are TGTGCCAGCAGCTTAAGTTGGGAAGAGACCCAGTACTTC. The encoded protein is CASSLSWEETQYF.

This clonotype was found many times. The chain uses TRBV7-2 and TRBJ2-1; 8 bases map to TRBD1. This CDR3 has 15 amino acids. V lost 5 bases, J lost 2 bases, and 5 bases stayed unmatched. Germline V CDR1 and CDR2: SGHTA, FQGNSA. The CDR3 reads CASSLSGQAYNEQFF. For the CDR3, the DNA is TGTGCCAGCAGCCTGTCGGGACAGGCCTACAATGAGCAGTTCTTC. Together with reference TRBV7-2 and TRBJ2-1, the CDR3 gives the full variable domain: GAGVSQSPSNKVTEKGKDVELRCDPISGHTALYWYRQSLGQGLEFLIYFQGNSAPDKSGLPSDRFSAERTGGSVSTLTIQRTQQEDSAVYLCASSLSGQAYNEQFFGPGTRLTVL.

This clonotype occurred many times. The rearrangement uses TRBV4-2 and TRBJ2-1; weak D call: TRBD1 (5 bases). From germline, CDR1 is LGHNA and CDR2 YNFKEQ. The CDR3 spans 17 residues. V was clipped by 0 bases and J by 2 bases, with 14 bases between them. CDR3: CASSQDSWQGPYNEQFF. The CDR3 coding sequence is TGTGCCAGCAGCCAAGATAGTTGGCAGGGCCCCTACAATGAGCAGTTCTTC.

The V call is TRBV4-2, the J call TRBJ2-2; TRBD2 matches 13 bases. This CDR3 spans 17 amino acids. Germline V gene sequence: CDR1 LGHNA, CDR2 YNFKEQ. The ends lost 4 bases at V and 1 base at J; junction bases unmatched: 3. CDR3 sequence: CASSPRTSGGNTGELFF. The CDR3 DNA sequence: TGTGCCAGCAGCCCCCGGACTAGCGGGGGGAACACCGGGGAGCTGTTTTTT.

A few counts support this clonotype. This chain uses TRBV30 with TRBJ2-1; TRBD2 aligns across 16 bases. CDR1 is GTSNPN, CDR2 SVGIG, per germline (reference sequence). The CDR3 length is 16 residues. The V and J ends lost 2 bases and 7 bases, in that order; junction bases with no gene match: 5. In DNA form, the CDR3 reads TGTGCCTGGAGTACGGGGACTAGCGGGGGGGCGAATGAGCAGTTCTTC. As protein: CAWSTGTSGGANEQFF.

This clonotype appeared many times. The CDR3 nucleotides read TGTGCCAGCAGGCCGGGACAGGGGACCTACGAGCAGTACTTC. Encoded protein: CASRPGQGTYEQYF. The J gene is TRBJ2-7, the V gene TRBV6-6; 10 bases are a match to TRBD1. V dropped 6 bases and J dropped 2; count of bases not matched to a gene: 4. The CDR3 loop spans 14 amino acids. CDR1 MNHNY and CDR2 SVGAGI come from the germline V gene (reference sequence).

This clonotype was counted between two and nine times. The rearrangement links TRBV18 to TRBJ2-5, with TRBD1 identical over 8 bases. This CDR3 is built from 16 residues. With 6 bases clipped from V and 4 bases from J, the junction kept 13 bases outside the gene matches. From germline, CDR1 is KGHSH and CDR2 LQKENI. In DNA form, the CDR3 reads TGTGCCAGCTCCCCCCGCGGCAGGGGGCGCGGAGAGACCCAGTACTTC. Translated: CASSPRGRGRGETQYF.

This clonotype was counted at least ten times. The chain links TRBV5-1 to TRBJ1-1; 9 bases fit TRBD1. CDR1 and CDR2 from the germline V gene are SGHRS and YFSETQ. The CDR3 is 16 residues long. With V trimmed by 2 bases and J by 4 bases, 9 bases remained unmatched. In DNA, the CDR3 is TGCGCCAGCAGCTTAGCGGGACAGGGCAGTCTCACTGAAGCTTTCTTT. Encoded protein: CASSLAGQGSLTEAFF.

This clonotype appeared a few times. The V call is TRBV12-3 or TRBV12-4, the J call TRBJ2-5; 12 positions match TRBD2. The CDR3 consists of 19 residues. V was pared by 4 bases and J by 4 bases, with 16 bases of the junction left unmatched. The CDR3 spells CASSSRLAGAKMGRETQYF. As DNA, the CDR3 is TGTGCCAGCAGTTCAAGACTAGCGGGGGCCAAAATGGGGAGAGAGACCCAGTACTTC.

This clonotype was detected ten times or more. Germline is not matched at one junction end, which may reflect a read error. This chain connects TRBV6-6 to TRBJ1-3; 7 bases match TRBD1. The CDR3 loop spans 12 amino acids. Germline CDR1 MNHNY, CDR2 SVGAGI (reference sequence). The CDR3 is CASSSEDRPTRF. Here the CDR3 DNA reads TGTGCCAGCAGTTCAGAGGACAGGCCGACCAGGTTT.

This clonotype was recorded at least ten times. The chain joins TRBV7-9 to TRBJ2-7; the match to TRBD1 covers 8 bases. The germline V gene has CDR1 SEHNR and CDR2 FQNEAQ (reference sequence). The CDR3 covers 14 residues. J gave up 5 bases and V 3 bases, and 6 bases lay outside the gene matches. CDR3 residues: CASSFTGGGNEQYV. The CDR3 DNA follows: TGTGCCAGCAGCTTCACAGGGGGAGGCAACGAGCAGTACGTC.

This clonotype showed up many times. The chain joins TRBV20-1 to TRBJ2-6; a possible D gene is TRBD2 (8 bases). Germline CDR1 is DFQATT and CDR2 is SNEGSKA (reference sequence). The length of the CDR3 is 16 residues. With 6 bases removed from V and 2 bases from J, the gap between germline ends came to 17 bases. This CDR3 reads CSARREGAAGANVLTF. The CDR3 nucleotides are TGCAGTGCCCGCCGGGAGGGGGCGGCTGGGGCCAACGTCCTGACTTTC.